A selection of T cell receptor beta chains follows, all from one sample in a study of T cell responses to AZD1222 COVID-19 vaccine. Assay used: immunoSEQ multiplex PCR; TCRdb lists only in-frame clones, some missing. The data contain just over 150,000 clones, 87% of them seen just once; the ten biggest clones take up just over 9%. Material: peripheral blood, obtained 28 days after the second AZD1222 dose. These receptors were obtained from an adult who received the AZD1222 COVID-19 vaccine. Each CDR3 is given with its conserved first and last residue. A D gene is named only where the DNA matches it firmly. Only part of the rows carry a size: once, few, many, or a class if the clone is expanded.

v_call,d_call,j_call,clone_size,cdr3_nt,cdr3_aa
TRBV5-1,.,TRBJ1-6,.,TGCGCCAGCAGCTTGGGAGACAGGTCTTCACCCCTCCACTTT,CASSLGDRSSPLHF
TRBV2,TRBD1,TRBJ1-2,once,TGTGCCAGCAGTGAGAGCCTCCGGGACAGGGTCTATGGCTACACCTTC,CASSESLRDRVYGYTF
TRBV2,TRBD2,TRBJ2-3,.,TGTGCCAGCAGCCCGACTAGCGGGCGAGGCGGTACGCAGTATTTT,CASSPTSGRGGTQYF
TRBV15,TRBD1,TRBJ1-2,.,TGTGCCACCAGTGATCAGGGGGCGGTCTATGGCTACACCTTC,CATSDQGAVYGYTF
TRBV28,TRBD2,TRBJ2-7,.,TGTGCCAGCAGATCCACGAGCGGGAGGGGTGGGAGATACGAGCAGTACTTC,CASRSTSGRGGRYEQYF
TRBV14,.,TRBJ2-7,.,TGTGCCAGCAGCATCGACCGCTACGGTTCCTACGAGCAGTACTTC,CASSIDRYGSYEQYF
TRBV20-1,TRBD1,TRBJ1-1,.,TGCAGTGCTAGTGGACAGGGGGAACCTGAAGCTTTCTTT,CSASGQGEPEAFF
TRBV2,.,TRBJ2-3,.,TGTGCCAGCAGCGCTGCTAGCATCGCAGATACGCAGTATTTT,CASSAASIADTQYF
TRBV3-1/TRBV3-2,.,TRBJ2-7,.,TGTGCCAGCAGCCAAGCAGGCGTCTCCTACGAGCAGTACTTC,CASSQAGVSYEQYF
TRBV11-1,TRBD1,TRBJ2-5,.,TGTGCCAGCAGCTTAGACAGGGGTTTAGAGACCCAGTACTTC,CASSLDRGLETQYF
TRBV19,TRBD1,TRBJ2-2,.,TGTGCCAGTAGTAACAGGGGATCCACCGGGGAGCTGTTTTTT,CASSNRGSTGELFF
TRBV7-6,.,TRBJ2-7,few,TGTGCCAGCAGCCCAAGGCTACAGGGTACCTACGAGCAGTACTTC,CASSPRLQGTYEQYF
TRBV5-1,TRBD1,TRBJ1-4,.,TGCGCCAGCCAGCCGGGACAGGGTAATGAAAAACTGTTTTTT,CASQPGQGNEKLFF
TRBV7-2,.,TRBJ2-1,.,TGTGCCAGCAGGCCCGGGACCCAGGGTGAGCAGTTCTTC,CASRPGTQGEQFF
TRBV7-9,.,TRBJ2-1,.,TGTGCCAGCAGCTTAGGTAGCCGGGAGTCTGATGAGCAGTTCTTC,CASSLGSRESDEQFF
TRBV5-1,TRBD2,TRBJ2-1,few,TGCGCCAGCAGGGACGGACTAGCGGTCTACAATGAGCAGTTCTTC,CASRDGLAVYNEQFF
TRBV2,.,TRBJ2-1,.,TGTGCCAGCAGGGCTGGTGTTTCCTACAATGAGCAGTTCTTC,CASRAGVSYNEQFF
TRBV28,.,TRBJ1-5,.,TGTGCCAGCAGTTTAAAGGTCGGAAGCAATCAGCCCCAGCATTTT,CASSLKVGSNQPQHF
TRBV28,.,TRBJ1-5,.,TGTGCCTGCGGACTCCCGGGAGGTAGCAATCAGCCCCAGCATTTT,CACGLPGGSNQPQHF
TRBV5-4,.,TRBJ1-3,.,TGTGCCAGCAGCCCTCCGACTGGAAACACCATATATTTT,CASSPPTGNTIYF
TRBV15,TRBD2,TRBJ2-5,.,TGTGCCACCAGCAGTAGTAGCGGGAGGGTTCAAGAGACCCAGTACTTC,CATSSSSGRVQETQYF
TRBV7-2,.,TRBJ2-1,.,TGTGCCAGCAGCCCCGGTTACAATGAGCAGTTCTTC,CASSPGYNEQFF
TRBV5-6,.,TRBJ2-1,.,TGTGCCAGCAGCTTAGACTTCCTTGATGAGCAGTTCTTC,CASSLDFLDEQFF
TRBV3-1/TRBV3-2,.,TRBJ2-5,.,TGTGCCAGCAGCCAAGCAGGCGTGGAGACCCAGTACTTC,CASSQAGVETQYF
TRBV3-1/TRBV3-2,.,TRBJ1-1,.,TGTGCCAGCAGCCAAGATATGGAGGGCACTGAAGCTTTCTTT,CASSQDMEGTEAFF
TRBV7-6,TRBD2,TRBJ2-7,once,TGTGCCAGCAGCAAAGAGAGCGGGAGCTCCTACGAGCAGTACTTC,CASSKESGSSYEQYF
TRBV12-3/TRBV12-4,.,TRBJ2-7,few,TGTGCCAGCAGTTTCGGGTCCGCCTACGAGCAGTACTTC,CASSFGSAYEQYF
TRBV30,TRBD1,TRBJ1-2,.,TGTGCCTGGAGTAGGGGACAGGATGGCTACACCTTC,CAWSRGQDGYTF
TRBV5-1,.,TRBJ2-5,.,TGCGCCAGCAGCACCTGGAGCGGTCACCAAGAGACCCAGTACTTC,CASSTWSGHQETQYF
TRBV28,.,TRBJ2-7,.,TGTGCCAGCAGTTTAGGCGGGACCTACGAGCAGTACTTC,CASSLGGTYEQYF
TRBV19,.,TRBJ1-5,.,TGTGCCAGTAGCACCAGGGGCTTTAATCAGCCCCAGCATTTT,CASSTRGFNQPQHF
TRBV10-3,.,TRBJ2-3,.,TGTGCCATCAGGGGAGCAGATACGCAGTATTTT,CAIRGADTQYF
TRBV6-5,TRBD2,TRBJ2-5,.,TGTGCCAGCAGTTACCTAGCGGGAGATCGAGGGACCCAGTACTTC,CASSYLAGDRGTQYF
TRBV5-4,TRBD1,TRBJ2-2,few,TGTGCCAGCAGCGGACAGGGGTTGGGCACCGGGGAGCTGTTTTTT,CASSGQGLGTGELFF
TRBV30,TRBD1,TRBJ1-6,.,TGTGCCTGGAGTGGGACGGGCAGGGGGCCATTGGGTTCACCCCTCCACTTT,CAWSGTGRGPLGSPLHF
TRBV7-8,TRBD2,TRBJ2-5,.,TGTGCCAGCAGCTTACTAGCGGGAGGGGGAGAGACCCAGTACTTC,CASSLLAGGGETQYF
TRBV4-1,TRBD2,TRBJ2-3,once,TGCGCCAGCAGCCAAGATAAGACTAGCGGGAGTAGGGTCACAGATACGCAGTATTTT,CASSQDKTSGSRVTDTQYF
TRBV18,TRBD1,TRBJ2-7,.,TGTGCCAGCTCACCTCTACAGGGGCGGTACTACGAGCAGTACTTC,CASSPLQGRYYEQYF
TRBV23-1,TRBD2,TRBJ2-1,once,TGCGCCAGCAGTCAAAAGGGGTCTCGCGGGAGGGTTCGAACTCACAATGAGCAGTTCTTC,CASSQKGSRGRVRTHNEQFF
TRBV11-2,TRBD2,TRBJ2-3,.,TGTGCCAGCAGCTTATATACGTCTAGCGGCTTCACAGATACGCAGTATTTT,CASSLYTSSGFTDTQYF
TRBV19,TRBD2,TRBJ2-2,.,TGTGCCAGTAGTATAGCGGGACTAGCGGACACCGGGGAGCTGTTTTTT,CASSIAGLADTGELFF
TRBV6-5,TRBD1,TRBJ1-5,.,TGTGCCAGCAGTCCAACGGGACAGGGGGCCCGGTGGCATTTT,CASSPTGQGARWHF
TRBV5-1,TRBD1,TRBJ1-2,.,TGCGCCAGCAGCTTGATGGAGGGGGCACAGTATGGCTACACCTTC,CASSLMEGAQYGYTF
TRBV5-1,.,TRBJ2-1,.,TGCGCCAGCAGCTTGGGGTCGGCGGACAATGAGCAGTTCTTC,CASSLGSADNEQFF
TRBV21-1,.,TRBJ1-4,.,TGTGCCAGACCTTCCGGGAGCAGGGTTGATGAAAAACTGTTTTTT,CARPSGSRVDEKLFF
TRBV15,.,TRBJ2-7,.,TGTGCCACCAGCTCTACAGAGATAGGTTCCTACGAGCAGTACTTC,CATSSTEIGSYEQYF
TRBV19,.,TRBJ2-4,.,TGTGCCAGTAGTCCTACACCCAGGCGAGCCAAAAACATTCAGTACTTC,CASSPTPRRAKNIQYF
TRBV7-3,TRBD2,TRBJ2-3,.,TGTGCCAGCGGGCTAGCGGGAGTTACAGATACGCAGTATTTT,CASGLAGVTDTQYF
TRBV19,TRBD2,TRBJ2-1,.,TGTGCCAGTAACGATAGCCCGAGCGGGAGCTCCTACAATGAGCAGTTCTTC,CASNDSPSGSSYNEQFF
TRBV5-1,.,TRBJ1-1,once,TGCGCCAGCAGCTTGGGTAGGCGGATGAACACTGAAGCTTTCTTT,CASSLGRRMNTEAFF
TRBV5-4,TRBD2,TRBJ2-1,.,TGTGCCAGCAGCTCCGGACTAGCGGGAGGGAAAAAATACAATGAGCAGTTCTTC,CASSSGLAGGKKYNEQFF
TRBV5-1,TRBD2,TRBJ2-5,.,TGCGCCAGCACCTCTGGGACTAGCGGGGAGACCCAGTACTTC,CASTSGTSGETQYF
TRBV7-9,.,TRBJ2-7,once,TGTGCCAGCAGCTTAGGTTTTAGCTCCTACGAGCAGTACTTC,CASSLGFSSYEQYF
TRBV29-1,.,TRBJ1-6,.,TGCAGCGTTGGGGAGGATAATTCACCCCTCCACTTT,CSVGEDNSPLHF
TRBV4-2,TRBD2,TRBJ2-1,.,TGTGCCAGCAGCCAAGGGCTAGCGGGAGTTTATGAGCAGTTCTTC,CASSQGLAGVYEQFF
TRBV29-1,TRBD1,TRBJ2-7,.,TGCAGCATAAAAGGGACAGCCTACGAGCAGTACTTC,CSIKGTAYEQYF
TRBV7-8,.,TRBJ2-7,.,TGTGCCAGCAGCTTAATTGTAGGGCACTACGAGCAGTACTTC,CASSLIVGHYEQYF
TRBV11-2,.,TRBJ2-3,.,TGTGCCAGCAGCTTCACGCTGGACACAGATACGCAGTATTTT,CASSFTLDTDTQYF
TRBV5-1,.,TRBJ1-1,.,TGCGCCAGCTCCTATCCGGAGGGTGAAGCTTTCTTT,CASSYPEGEAFF